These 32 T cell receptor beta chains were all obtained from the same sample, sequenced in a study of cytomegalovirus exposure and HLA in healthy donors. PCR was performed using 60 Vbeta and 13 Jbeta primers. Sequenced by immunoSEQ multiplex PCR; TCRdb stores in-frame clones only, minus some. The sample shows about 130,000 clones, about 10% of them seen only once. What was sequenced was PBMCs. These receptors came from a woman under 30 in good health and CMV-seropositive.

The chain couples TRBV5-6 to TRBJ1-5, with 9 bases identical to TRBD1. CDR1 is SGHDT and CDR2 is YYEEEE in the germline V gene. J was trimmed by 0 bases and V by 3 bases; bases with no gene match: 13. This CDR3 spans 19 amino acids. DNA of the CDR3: TGTGCCAGCAGCTCACAGGGGGCCCGATCATCTAGTAGCAATCAGCCCCAGCATTTT. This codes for CASSSQGARSSSSNQPQHF.

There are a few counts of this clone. CDR3 sequence (DNA): TGTGCCAGCAGCTTGCGACTAGTCAAGGACTACGAGCAGTACTTC. Amino acid sequence: CASSLRLVKDYEQYF. This sequence joins TRBV5-6 and TRBJ2-7, with a weak D call TRBD2 (6 bases). CDR3 length: 15 amino acids. V shed 1 base and J shed 3 bases, with 14 bases lying between them. Germline values: CDR1 SGHDT, CDR2 YYEEEE.

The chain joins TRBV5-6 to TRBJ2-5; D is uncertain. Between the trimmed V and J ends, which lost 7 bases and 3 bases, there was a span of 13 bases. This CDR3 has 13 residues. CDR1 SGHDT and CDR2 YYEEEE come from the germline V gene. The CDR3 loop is CASHKEGEETQYF. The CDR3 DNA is TGTGCCAGCCACAAGGAAGGAGAAGAGACCCAGTACTTC.

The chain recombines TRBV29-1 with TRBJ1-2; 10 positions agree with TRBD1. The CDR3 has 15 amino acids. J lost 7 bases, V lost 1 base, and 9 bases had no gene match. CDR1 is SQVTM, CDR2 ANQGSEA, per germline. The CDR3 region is CSVEGPEGQGSGYTF. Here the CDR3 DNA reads TGCAGCGTTGAAGGCCCCGAGGGACAGGGGTCTGGCTACACCTTC.

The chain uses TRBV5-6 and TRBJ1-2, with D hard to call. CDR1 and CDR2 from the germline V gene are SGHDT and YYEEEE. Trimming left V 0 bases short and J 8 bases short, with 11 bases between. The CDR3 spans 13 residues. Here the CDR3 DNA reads TGTGCCAGCAGCTTGGGTCAGTTAAAAGGCTACACCTTC. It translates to CASSLGQLKGYTF.

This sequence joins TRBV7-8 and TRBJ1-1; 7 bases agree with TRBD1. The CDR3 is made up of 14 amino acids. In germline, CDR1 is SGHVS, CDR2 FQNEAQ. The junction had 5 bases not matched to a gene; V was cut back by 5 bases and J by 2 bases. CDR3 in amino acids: CASSARDSNTEAFF. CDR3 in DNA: TGTGCCAGCAGCGCCCGGGACAGTAACACTGAAGCTTTCTTT. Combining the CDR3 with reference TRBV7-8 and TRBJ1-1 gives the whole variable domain GAGVSQSPRYKVAKRGQDVALRCDPISGHVSLFWYQQALGQGPEFLTYFQNEAQLDKSGLPSDRFFAERPEGSVSTLKIQRTQQEDSAVYLCASSARDSNTEAFFGQGTRLTVV.

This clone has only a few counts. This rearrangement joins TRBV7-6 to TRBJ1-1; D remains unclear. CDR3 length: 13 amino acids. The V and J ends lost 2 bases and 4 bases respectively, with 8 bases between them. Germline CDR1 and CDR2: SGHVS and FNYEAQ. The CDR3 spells CASSLQEGTEAFF. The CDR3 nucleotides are TGTGCCAGCAGCTTACAGGAGGGCACTGAAGCTTTCTTT.

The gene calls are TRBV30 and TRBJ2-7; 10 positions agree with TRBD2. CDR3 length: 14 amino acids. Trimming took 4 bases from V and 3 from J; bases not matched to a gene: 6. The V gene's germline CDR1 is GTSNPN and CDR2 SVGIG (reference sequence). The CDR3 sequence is CAWNQAGGNYEQYF. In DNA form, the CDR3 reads TGTGCCTGGAATCAAGCGGGAGGGAACTACGAGCAGTACTTC.

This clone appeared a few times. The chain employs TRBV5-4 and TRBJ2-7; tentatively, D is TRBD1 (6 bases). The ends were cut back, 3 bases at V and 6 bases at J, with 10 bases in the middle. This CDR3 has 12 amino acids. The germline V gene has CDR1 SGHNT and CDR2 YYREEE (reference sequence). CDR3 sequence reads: CASSYGQLEQYF. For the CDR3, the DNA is TGTGCCAGCAGCTACGGACAGCTCGAGCAGTACTTC. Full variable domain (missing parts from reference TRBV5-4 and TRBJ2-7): ETGVTQSPTHLIKTRGQQVTLRCSSQSGHNTVSWYQQALGQGPQFIFQYYREEENGRGNFPPRFSGLQFPNYSSELNVNALELDDSALYLCASSYGQLEQYFGPGTRLTVT.

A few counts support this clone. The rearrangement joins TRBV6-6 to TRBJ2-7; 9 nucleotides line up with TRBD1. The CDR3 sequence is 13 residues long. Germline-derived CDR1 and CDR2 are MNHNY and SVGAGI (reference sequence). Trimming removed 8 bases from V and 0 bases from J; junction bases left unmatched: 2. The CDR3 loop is CASRTGVSYEQYF. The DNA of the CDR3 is TGTGCCAGCCGGACAGGGGTCTCCTACGAGCAGTACTTC.

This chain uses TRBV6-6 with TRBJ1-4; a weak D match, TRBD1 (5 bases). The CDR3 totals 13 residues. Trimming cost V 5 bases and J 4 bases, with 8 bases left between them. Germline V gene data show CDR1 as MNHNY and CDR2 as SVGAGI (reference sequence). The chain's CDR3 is CASSSQGNEKLFF. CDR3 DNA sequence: TGTGCCAGCAGTAGCCAGGGTAATGAAAAACTGTTTTTT.

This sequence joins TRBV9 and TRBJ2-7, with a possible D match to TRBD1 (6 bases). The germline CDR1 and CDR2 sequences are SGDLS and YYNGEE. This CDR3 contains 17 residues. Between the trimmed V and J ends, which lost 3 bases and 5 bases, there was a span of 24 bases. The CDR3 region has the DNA TGTGCCAGCAGCGACCCCGGAGAGGACAGCCCAAGGAACGAGCAGTACTTC. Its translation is CASSDPGEDSPRNEQYF.

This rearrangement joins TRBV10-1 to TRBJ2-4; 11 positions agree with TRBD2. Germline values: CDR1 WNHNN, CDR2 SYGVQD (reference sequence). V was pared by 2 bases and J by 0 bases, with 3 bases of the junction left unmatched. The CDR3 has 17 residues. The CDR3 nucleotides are TGCGCCAGCAGTGAGACTAGCGGGAGAACAGCCAAAAACATTCAGTACTTC. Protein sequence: CASSETSGRTAKNIQYF.

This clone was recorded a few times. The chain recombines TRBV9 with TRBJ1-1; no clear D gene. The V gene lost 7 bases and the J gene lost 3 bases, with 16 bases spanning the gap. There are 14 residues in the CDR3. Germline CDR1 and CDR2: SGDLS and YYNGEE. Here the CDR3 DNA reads TGTGCCAGCGGCCGAGGGATGGGATACACTGAAGCTTTCTTT. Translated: CASGRGMGYTEAFF.

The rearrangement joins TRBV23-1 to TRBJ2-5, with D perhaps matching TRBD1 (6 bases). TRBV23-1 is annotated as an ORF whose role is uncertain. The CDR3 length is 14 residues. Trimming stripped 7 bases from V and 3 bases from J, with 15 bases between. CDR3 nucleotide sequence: TGCGCCAGCACTTCCTGCAGGGGCGAAGAGACCCAGTACTTC. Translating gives CASTSCRGEETQYF.

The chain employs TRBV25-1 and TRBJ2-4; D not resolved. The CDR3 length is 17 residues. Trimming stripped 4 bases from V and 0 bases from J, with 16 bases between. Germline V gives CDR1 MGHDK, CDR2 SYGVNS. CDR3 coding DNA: TGTGCCAGCAGTGGGGCTAAATTGAGTTCAGCCAAAAACATTCAGTACTTC. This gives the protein CASSGAKLSSAKNIQYF.

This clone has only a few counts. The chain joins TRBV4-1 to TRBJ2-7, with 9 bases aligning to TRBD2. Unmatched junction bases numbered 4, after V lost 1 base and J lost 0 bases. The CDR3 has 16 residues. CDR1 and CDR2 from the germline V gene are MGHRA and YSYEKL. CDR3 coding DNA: TGCGCCAGCAGCCAAGGAGATAGCGGGAGCTCCTACGAGCAGTACTTC. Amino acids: CASSQGDSGSSYEQYF.

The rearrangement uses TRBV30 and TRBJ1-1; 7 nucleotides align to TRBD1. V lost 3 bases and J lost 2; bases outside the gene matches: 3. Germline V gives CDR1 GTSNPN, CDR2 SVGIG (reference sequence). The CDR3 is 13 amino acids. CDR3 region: CAWSRDSNTEAFF. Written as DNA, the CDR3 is TGTGCCTGGAGCCGGGACAGTAACACTGAAGCTTTCTTT.

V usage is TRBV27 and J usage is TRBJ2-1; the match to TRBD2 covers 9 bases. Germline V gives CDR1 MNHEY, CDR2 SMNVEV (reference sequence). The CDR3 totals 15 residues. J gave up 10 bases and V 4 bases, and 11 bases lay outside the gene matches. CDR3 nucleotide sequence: TGTGCCAGCAGTTCCGCGACTAGCGGAGGAAGGGAGCAGTTCTTC. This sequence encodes CASSSATSGGREQFF.

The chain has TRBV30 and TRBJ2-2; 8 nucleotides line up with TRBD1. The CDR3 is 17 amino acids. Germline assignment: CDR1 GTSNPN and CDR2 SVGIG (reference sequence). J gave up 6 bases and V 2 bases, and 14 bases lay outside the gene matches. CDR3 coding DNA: TGTGCCTGGAGTTTCGGTAGGACAGGGAACGCGGCCGGGGAGCTGTTTTTT. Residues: CAWSFGRTGNAAGELFF.

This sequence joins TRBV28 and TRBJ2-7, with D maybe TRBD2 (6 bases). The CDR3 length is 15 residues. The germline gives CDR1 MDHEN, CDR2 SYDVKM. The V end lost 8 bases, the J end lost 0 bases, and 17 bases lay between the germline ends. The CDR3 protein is CASAEGSGSSYEQYF. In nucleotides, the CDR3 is TGTGCCAGCGCTGAGGGTAGCGGTAGCTCCTACGAGCAGTACTTC. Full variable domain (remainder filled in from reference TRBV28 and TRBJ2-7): DVKVTQSSRYLVKRTGEKVFLECVQDMDHENMFWYRQDPGLGLRLIYFSYDVKMKEKGDIPEGYSVSREKKERFSLILESASTNQTSMYLCASAEGSGSSYEQYFGPGTRLTVT.

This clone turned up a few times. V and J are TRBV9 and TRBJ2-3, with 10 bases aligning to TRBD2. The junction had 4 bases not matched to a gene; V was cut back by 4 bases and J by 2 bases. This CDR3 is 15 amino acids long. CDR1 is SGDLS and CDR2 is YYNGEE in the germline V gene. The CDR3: CASSISGRTTDTQYF. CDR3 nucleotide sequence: TGTGCCAGCAGCATTAGCGGGAGGACCACAGATACGCAGTATTTT. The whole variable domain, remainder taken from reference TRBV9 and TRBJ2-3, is DSGVTQTPKHLITATGQRVTLRCSPRSGDLSVYWYQQSLDQGLQFLIQYYNGEERAKGNILERFSAQQFPDLHSELNLSSLELGDSALYFCASSISGRTTDTQYFGPGTRLTVL.

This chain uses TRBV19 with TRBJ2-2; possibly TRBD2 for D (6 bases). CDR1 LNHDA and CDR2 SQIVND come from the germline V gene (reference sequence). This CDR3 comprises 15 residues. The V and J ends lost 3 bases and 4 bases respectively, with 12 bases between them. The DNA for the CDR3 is TGTGCCAGTAGTATCGGGAGTTACCTCACCGGGGAGCTGTTTTTT. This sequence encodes CASSIGSYLTGELFF.

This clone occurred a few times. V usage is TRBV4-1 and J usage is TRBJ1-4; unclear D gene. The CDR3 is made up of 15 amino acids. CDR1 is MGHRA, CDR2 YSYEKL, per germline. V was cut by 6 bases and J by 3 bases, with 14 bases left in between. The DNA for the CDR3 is TGCGCCAGCAGGGAAGGCCTCGGGGCTAATGAAAAACTGTTTTTT. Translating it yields CASREGLGANEKLFF.

The CDR3 bases are TGTGCCAGCAGCCTCAGCGGGACCCGTGGCTACACCTTC. It specifies CASSLSGTRGYTF. The chain joins TRBV2 to TRBJ1-2, with D perhaps matching TRBD1 (5 bases). The CDR3 extends over 13 amino acids. Trimming cost V 6 bases and J 7 bases, with 15 bases left between them. Per the germline V gene, CDR1 is SNHLY and CDR2 is FYNNEI.

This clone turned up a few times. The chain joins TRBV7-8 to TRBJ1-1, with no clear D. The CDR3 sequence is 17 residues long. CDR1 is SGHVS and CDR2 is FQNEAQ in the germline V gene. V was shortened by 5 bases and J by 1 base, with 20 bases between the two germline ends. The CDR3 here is CASSPLTGVVSNTEAFF. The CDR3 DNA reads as TGTGCCAGCAGCCCTCTGACGGGTGTCGTATCGAACACTGAAGCTTTCTTT.

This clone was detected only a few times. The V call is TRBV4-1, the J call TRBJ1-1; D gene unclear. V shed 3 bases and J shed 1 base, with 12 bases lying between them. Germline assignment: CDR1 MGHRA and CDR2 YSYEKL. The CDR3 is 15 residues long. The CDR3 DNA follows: TGCGCCAGCAGCCATCCTATTAACGGGAACACTGAAGCTTTCTTT. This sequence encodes CASSHPINGNTEAFF.

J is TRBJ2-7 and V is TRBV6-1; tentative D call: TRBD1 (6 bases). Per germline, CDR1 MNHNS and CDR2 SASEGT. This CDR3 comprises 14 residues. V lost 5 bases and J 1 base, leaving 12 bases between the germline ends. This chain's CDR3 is CASSRTAESYEQYF. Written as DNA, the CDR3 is TGTGCCAGCAGTAGGACAGCTGAATCCTACGAGCAGTACTTC.

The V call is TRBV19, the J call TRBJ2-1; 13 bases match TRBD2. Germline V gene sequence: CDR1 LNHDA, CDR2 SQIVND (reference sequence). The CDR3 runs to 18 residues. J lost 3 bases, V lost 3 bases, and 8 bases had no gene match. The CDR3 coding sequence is TGTGCCAGTAGTATTGAACTAGCGGGAGGGCCAGTCTACAATGAGCAGTTCTTC. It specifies CASSIELAGGPVYNEQFF.

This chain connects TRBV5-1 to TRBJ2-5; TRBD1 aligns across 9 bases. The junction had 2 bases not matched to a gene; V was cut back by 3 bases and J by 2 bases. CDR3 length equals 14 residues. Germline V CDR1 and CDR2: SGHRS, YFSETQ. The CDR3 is CASSSGQGQETQYF. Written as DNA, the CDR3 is TGCGCCAGCAGCTCGGGACAGGGACAAGAGACCCAGTACTTC.

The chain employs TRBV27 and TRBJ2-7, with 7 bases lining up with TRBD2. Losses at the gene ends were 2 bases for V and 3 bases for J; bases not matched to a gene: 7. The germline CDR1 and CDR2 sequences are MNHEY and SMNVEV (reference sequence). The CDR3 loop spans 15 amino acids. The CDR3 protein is CASSLRPSGGYEQYF. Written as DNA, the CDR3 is TGTGCCAGCAGTTTACGCCCTAGCGGAGGCTACGAGCAGTACTTC.

CDR3: CAWSVKAASTDTQYF. CDR3 DNA: TGTGCCTGGAGTGTAAAAGCGGCTAGCACAGATACGCAGTATTTT. This chain links TRBV30 with TRBJ2-3; D might be TRBD2 (5 bases). The CDR3 loop spans 15 amino acids. Looked up from germline, CDR1 is GTSNPN and CDR2 is SVGIG (reference sequence). Trimming pared 0 bases from V and 0 bases from J, leaving 10 bases between.